The source of this T cell receptor (beta chain) is a study of T cells in localized non-small cell lung cancer. The data were produced by immunoSEQ multiplex PCR, yet TCRdb's version contains in-frame clones alone and is incomplete. This sample has around 30,000 clones; just under 80% occur once, and the top ten carry around 16%. Whole-study results and caveats: Among the top 100 tumor clones, a median around 57 appeared in adjacent lung. Clonality of T cells reached its maximum in uninvolved adjacent lung, surpassing tumor.

Worth noting for this clone: Its antigen is still unknown.

This CDR3 comprises 16 residues. Germline loops: CDR1 KGHSH, CDR2 LQKENI. V shed 5 bases, J shed 6 bases, and the junction held 11 bases outside the gene matches. The sequences come from peripheral blood, collected before any cancer treatment. The rearrangement links TRBV18 to TRBJ2-2; the match to TRBD1 covers 8 bases. This TCR was recovered from a male donor at least 60 years old with stage III squamous cell lung carcinoma. The DNA of the CDR3 is TGTGCCAGCTCAGGAAGGGGACAGGTGTCGGCCGGGGAGCTGTTTTTT. It encodes CASSGRGQVSAGELFF.